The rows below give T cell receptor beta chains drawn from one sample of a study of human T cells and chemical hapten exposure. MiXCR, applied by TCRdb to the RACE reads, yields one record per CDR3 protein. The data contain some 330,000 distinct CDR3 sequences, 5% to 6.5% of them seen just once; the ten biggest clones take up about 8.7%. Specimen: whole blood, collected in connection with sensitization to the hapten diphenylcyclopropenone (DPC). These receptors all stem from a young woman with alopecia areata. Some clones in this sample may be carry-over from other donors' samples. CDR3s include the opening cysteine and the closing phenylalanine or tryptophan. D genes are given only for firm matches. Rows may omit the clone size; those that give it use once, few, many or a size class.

CDR3 protein: CSAVAGLHAGATDTQYF
CDR3 DNA: TGCAGTGCCGTAGCCGGTCTCCACGCGGGGGCCACAGATACGCAGTATTTT
D gene: NA
V gene: TRBV20-1
J gene: TRBJ2-3
clone size: few

CDR3 protein: CASSLNYIASGETQYF
CDR3 DNA: TGTGCCAGCAGTTTAAACTACATAGCGAGCGGAGAGACCCAGTACTTC
D gene: NA
V gene: TRBV27
J gene: TRBJ2-5
clone size: NA

CDR3 protein: CASSLGIGGRTEAFF
CDR3 DNA: TGTGCCAGCAGCCTAGGTATAGGGGGGAGAACTGAAGCTTTCTTT
D gene: NA
V gene: TRBV7-9
J gene: TRBJ1-1
clone size: NA

CDR3 protein: CASSPLIAGGYTEAFF
CDR3 DNA: TGTGCCAGCTCACCGTTAATAGCAGGGGGGTATACTGAAGCTTTCTTT
D gene: TRBD1
V gene: TRBV18
J gene: TRBJ1-1
clone size: many

CDR3 protein: CASSASSYEQYF
CDR3 DNA: TGTGCCAGCAGTGCCAGCTCCTACGAGCAGTACTTC
D gene: NA
V gene: TRBV2
J gene: TRBJ2-7
clone size: many

CDR3 protein: CASSAGTGSNEQYF
CDR3 DNA: TGTGCCAGCTCAGCCGGGACAGGGTCCAACGAGCAGTACTTC
D gene: TRBD1
V gene: TRBV5-4
J gene: TRBJ2-7
clone size: many

CDR3 protein: CASSLGLAGELEQFF
CDR3 DNA: TGTGCCAGCAGCTTGGGACTAGCGGGGGAACTTGAGCAGTTCTTC
D gene: TRBD2
V gene: TRBV5-4
J gene: TRBJ2-1
clone size: NA

CDR3 protein: CASSPGGGNQYGYTF
CDR3 DNA: TGTGCCAGCAGCCCCGGAGGAGGGAATCAATATGGCTACACCTTC
D gene: NA
V gene: TRBV7-2
J gene: TRBJ1-2
clone size: many

CDR3 protein: CSARDGGRMNTEAFF
CDR3 DNA: TGCAGTGCTAGAGATGGGGGGAGGATGAACACTGAAGCTTTCTTT
D gene: NA
V gene: TRBV20-1
J gene: TRBJ1-1
clone size: many

CDR3 protein: CSVESTGTGGYEQYF
CDR3 DNA: TGCAGCGTTGAAAGTACCGGGACAGGGGGCTACGAGCAGTACTTC
D gene: TRBD1
V gene: TRBV29-1
J gene: TRBJ2-7
clone size: many

CDR3 protein: CASKEGDTEAFF
CDR3 DNA: TGTGCCAGCAAAGAGGGGGACACTGAAGCTTTCTTT
D gene: NA
V gene: TRBV28
J gene: TRBJ1-1
clone size: NA

CDR3 protein: CASSLGDGANVLTF
CDR3 DNA: TGTGCCAGCAGCTTGGGGGACGGGGCCAACGTCCTGACTTTC
D gene: NA
V gene: TRBV11-3
J gene: TRBJ2-6
clone size: few

CDR3 protein: CASSVERGRAYNEQFF
CDR3 DNA: TGTGCCAGCAGCGTAGAAAGGGGCCGAGCCTACAATGAGCAGTTCTTC
D gene: NA
V gene: TRBV9
J gene: TRBJ2-1
clone size: few

CDR3 protein: CASSLREDSNQPQHF
CDR3 DNA: TGTGCCAGCAGTCTCAGGGAGGATAGCAATCAGCCCCAGCATTTT
D gene: NA
V gene: TRBV6-6
J gene: TRBJ1-5
clone size: NA

CDR3 protein: CASSLAKGSGQFF
CDR3 DNA: TGTGCCAGCAGCTTAGCAAAGGGGTCCGGGCAGTTCTTC
D gene: NA
V gene: TRBV7-6
J gene: TRBJ2-1
clone size: NA

CDR3 protein: CASSHTGANVLTF
CDR3 DNA: TGTGCCAGCAGCCATACTGGGGCCAACGTCCTGACTTTC
D gene: NA
V gene: TRBV3-1
J gene: TRBJ2-6
clone size: many

CDR3 protein: CASSQDHEVMNTEAFF
CDR3 DNA: TGCGCCAGCAGCCAAGATCATGAGGTCATGAACACTGAAGCTTTCTTT
D gene: NA
V gene: TRBV4-3
J gene: TRBJ1-1
clone size: NA

CDR3 protein: CASSPDPPGSIGGNTEAFF
CDR3 DNA: TGTGCCAGCAGTCCTGATCCCCCGGGCTCAATAGGGGGAAACACTGAAGCTTTCTTT
D gene: NA
V gene: TRBV27
J gene: TRBJ1-1
clone size: few

CDR3 protein: CASSLLQAGRTDTQYF
CDR3 DNA: TGCGCCAGCAGCTTGCTACAAGCGGGCCGCACAGATACGCAGTATTTT
D gene: NA
V gene: TRBV5-1
J gene: TRBJ2-3
clone size: many

CDR3 protein: CASSYFTGTGNTEAFF
CDR3 DNA: TGTGCCAGCAGTTACTTTACAGGCACAGGGAACACTGAAGCTTTCTTT
D gene: NA
V gene: TRBV6-2/TRBV6-3
J gene: TRBJ1-1
clone size: NA

CDR3 protein: CASGLVISSTGTGTSNQPQHF
CDR3 DNA: TGTGCTAGTGGTTTGGTAATCTCGAGTACCGGGACAGGGACGAGCAATCAGCCCCAGCATTTT
D gene: TRBD1
V gene: TRBV12-5
J gene: TRBJ1-5
clone size: few

CDR3 protein: CASSPGVGIHNSPLHF
CDR3 DNA: TGTGCCAGCAGTCCGGGGGTGGGGATCCATAATTCACCCCTCCACTTT
D gene: NA
V gene: TRBV6-5
J gene: TRBJ1-6
clone size: NA

CDR3 protein: CSADDRGKTDTQYF
CDR3 DNA: TGCAGTGCCGACGACAGGGGGAAGACAGATACGCAGTATTTT
D gene: TRBD1
V gene: TRBV20-1
J gene: TRBJ2-3
clone size: NA

CDR3 protein: CATGTSGGANEQYF
CDR3 DNA: TGTGCCACCGGGACTAGCGGGGGGGCCAACGAGCAGTACTTC
D gene: TRBD2
V gene: TRBV27
J gene: TRBJ2-7
clone size: many

CDR3 protein: CASSLVTNSGNTIYF
CDR3 DNA: TGTGCCAGCAGCTTGGTGACCAACTCTGGAAACACCATATATTTT
D gene: NA
V gene: TRBV5-6
J gene: TRBJ1-3
clone size: many

CDR3 protein: CASSYTPGDYGYTF
CDR3 DNA: TGTGCCAGCAGTTACACTCCAGGGGACTATGGCTACACCTTC
D gene: NA
V gene: TRBV6-5
J gene: TRBJ1-2
clone size: NA

CDR3 protein: CASSRQSDSYNSPLHF
CDR3 DNA: TGCGCCAGCAGCCGACAGTCTGACTCCTATAATTCACCCCTCCACTTT
D gene: NA
V gene: TRBV5-1
J gene: TRBJ1-6
clone size: NA

CDR3 protein: CASSPSEGSNQPQHF
CDR3 DNA: TGTGCCAGCTCACCGAGTGAGGGCAGCAATCAGCCCCAGCATTTT
D gene: NA
V gene: TRBV18
J gene: TRBJ1-5
clone size: NA

CDR3 protein: CASTWYPPPSTDTQYF
CDR3 DNA: TGTGCCAGCACCTGGTATCCTCCTCCTAGCACAGATACGCAGTATTTT
D gene: NA
V gene: TRBV2
J gene: TRBJ2-3
clone size: NA

CDR3 protein: CSAPVVGISSYEQYF
CDR3 DNA: TGCAGTGCTCCGGTGGTGGGGATTAGCTCCTACGAGCAGTACTTC
D gene: NA
V gene: TRBV20-1
J gene: TRBJ2-7
clone size: few

CDR3 protein: CASSPVEGEGEQFF
CDR3 DNA: TGTGCCAGCTCACCGGTGGAGGGTGAGGGTGAGCAGTTCTTC
D gene: NA
V gene: TRBV18
J gene: TRBJ2-1
clone size: few